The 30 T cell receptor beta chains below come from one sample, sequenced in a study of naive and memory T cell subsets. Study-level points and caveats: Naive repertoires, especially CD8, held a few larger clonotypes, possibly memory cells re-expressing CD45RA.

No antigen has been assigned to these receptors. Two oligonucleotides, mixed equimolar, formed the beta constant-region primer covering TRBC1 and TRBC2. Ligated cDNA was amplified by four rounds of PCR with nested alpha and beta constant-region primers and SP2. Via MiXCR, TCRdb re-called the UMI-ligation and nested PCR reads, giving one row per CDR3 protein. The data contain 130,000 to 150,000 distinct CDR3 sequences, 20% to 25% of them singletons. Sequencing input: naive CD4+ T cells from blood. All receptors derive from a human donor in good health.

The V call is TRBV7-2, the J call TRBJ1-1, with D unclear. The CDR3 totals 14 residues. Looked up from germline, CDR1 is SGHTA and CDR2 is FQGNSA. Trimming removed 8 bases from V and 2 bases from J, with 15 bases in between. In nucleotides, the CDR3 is TGTGCCAGCTCCACAGAGGGTTTTAACACTGAAGCTTTCTTT. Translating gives CASSTEGFNTEAFF.

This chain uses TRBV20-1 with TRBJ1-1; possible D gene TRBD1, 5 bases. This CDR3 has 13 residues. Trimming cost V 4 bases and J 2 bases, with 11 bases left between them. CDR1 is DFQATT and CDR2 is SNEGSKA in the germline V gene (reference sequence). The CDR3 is CSAKPTENTEAFF. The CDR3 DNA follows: TGCAGTGCTAAACCGACAGAAAACACTGAAGCTTTCTTT.

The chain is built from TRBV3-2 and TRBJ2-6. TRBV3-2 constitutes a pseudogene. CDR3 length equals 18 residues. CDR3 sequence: CASSQVDVQGSGANVLTF. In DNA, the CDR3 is TGTGCCAGCAGCCAAGTTGATGTCCAGGGGTCTGGGGCCAACGTCCTGACTTTC.

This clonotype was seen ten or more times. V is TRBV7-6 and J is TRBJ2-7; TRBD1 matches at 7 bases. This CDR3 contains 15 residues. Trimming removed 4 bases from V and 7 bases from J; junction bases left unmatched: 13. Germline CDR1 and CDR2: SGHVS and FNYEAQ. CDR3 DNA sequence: TGTGCCAGCAGCTATGCCTTAGGGACAGTCGTAGAGCAGTACTTC. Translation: CASSYALGTVVEQYF. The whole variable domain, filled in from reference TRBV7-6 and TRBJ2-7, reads GAGVSQSPRYKVTKRGQDVALRCDPISGHVSLYWYRQALGQGPEFLTYFNYEAQQDKSGLPNDRFSAERPEGSISTLTIQRTEQRDSAMYRCASSYALGTVVEQYFGPGTRLTVT.

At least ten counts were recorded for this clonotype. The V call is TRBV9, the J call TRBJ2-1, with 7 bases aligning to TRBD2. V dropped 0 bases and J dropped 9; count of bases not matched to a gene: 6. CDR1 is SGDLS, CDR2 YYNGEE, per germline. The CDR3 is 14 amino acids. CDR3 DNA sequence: TGTGCCAGCAGCGTAGTGGGAGGGCCTGGTGAGCAGTTCTTC. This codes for CASSVVGGPGEQFF.

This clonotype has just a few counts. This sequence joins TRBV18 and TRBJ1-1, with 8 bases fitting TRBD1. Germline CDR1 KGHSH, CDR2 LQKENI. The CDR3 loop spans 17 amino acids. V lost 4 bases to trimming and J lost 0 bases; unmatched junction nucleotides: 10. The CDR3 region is CASSRTKQGVLNTEAFF. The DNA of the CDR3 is TGTGCCAGCTCACGCACGAAACAGGGGGTCTTGAACACTGAAGCTTTCTTT.

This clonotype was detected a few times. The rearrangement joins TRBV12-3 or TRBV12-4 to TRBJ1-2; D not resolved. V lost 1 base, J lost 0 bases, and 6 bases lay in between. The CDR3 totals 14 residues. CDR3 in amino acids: CASSLVAANYGYTF. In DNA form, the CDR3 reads TGTGCCAGCAGTTTAGTGGCAGCTAACTATGGCTACACCTTC.

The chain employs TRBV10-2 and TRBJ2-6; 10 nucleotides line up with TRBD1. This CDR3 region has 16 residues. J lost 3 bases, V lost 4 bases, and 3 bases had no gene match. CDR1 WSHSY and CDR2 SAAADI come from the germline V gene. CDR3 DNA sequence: TGCGCCAGCAGTGGACAGGGGGCGTATGGGGCCAACGTCCTGACTTTC. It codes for CASSGQGAYGANVLTF.

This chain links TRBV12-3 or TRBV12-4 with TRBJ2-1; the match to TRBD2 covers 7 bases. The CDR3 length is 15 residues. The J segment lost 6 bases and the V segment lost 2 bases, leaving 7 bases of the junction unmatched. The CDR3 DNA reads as TGTGCCAGCAGTTTAAGCGGGGCCGGGGGCAATGAGCAGTTCTTC. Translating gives CASSLSGAGGNEQFF.

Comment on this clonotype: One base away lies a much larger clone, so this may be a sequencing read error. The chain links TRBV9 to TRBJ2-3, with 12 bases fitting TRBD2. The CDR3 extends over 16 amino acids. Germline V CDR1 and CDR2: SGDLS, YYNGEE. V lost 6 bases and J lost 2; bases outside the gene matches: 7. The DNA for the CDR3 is TGTGCCAGCAACGTTGCTAGCGGGAGGGCCACAGATACGCAGTATTTT. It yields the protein CASNVASGRATDTQYF.

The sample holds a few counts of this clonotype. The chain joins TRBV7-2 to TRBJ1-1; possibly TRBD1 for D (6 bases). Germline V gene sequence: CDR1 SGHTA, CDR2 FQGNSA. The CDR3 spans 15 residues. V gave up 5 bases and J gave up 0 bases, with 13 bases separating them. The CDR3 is CASSPQGPMNTEAFF. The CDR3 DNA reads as TGTGCCAGCAGCCCACAGGGACCCATGAACACTGAAGCTTTCTTT.

DNA of the CDR3: TGTGCCAGCAGTTACATTTTCGGGACAGGGGGCCCGGCTTATTACGAGCAGTACTTC. It yields the protein CASSYIFGTGGPAYYEQYF. The rearrangement joins TRBV6-6 to TRBJ2-7, with 12 bases that match TRBD1. Germline CDR1 is MNHNY and CDR2 is SVGAGI (reference sequence). The V and J ends lost 2 bases and 4 bases, in that order; junction bases with no gene match: 15. CDR3 length equals 19 residues.

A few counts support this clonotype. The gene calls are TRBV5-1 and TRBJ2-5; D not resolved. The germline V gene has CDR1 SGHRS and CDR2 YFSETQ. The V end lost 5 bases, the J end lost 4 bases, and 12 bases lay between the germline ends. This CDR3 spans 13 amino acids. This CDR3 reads CASSPNLSETQYF. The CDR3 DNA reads TGCGCCAGCAGTCCAAACCTGTCAGAGACCCAGTACTTC.

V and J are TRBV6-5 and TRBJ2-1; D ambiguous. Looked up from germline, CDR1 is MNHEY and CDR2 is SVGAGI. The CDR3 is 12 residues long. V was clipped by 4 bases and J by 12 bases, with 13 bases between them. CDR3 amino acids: CASSSELDVQFF. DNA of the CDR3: TGTGCCAGCAGTTCGGAGTTGGACGTGCAGTTCTTC.

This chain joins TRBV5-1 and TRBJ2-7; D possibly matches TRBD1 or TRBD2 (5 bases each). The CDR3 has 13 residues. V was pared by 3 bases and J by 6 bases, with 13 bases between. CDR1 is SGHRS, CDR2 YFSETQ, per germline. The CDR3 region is CASSSGFGGEQYF. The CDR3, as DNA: TGCGCCAGCAGCTCTGGGTTTGGGGGCGAGCAGTACTTC.

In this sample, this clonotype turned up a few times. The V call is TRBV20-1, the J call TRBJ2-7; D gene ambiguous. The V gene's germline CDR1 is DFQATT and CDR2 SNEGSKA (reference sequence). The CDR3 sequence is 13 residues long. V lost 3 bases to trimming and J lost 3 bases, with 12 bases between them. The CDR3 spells CSARRHGFYEQYF. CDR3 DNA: TGCAGTGCTAGGCGACACGGGTTCTACGAGCAGTACTTC.

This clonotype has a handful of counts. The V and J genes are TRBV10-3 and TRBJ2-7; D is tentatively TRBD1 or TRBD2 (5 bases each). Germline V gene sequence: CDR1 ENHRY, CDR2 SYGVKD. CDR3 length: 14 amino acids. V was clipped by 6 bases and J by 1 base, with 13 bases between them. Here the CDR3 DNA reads TGTGCCATCAGCCCTCGGGACGGTTCCTACGAGCAGTACTTC. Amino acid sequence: CAISPRDGSYEQYF.

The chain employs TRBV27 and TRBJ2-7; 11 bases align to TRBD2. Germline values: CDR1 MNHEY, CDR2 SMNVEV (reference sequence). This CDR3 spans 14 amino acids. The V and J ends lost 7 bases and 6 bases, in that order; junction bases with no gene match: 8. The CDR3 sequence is CASNKVAGGGEQYF. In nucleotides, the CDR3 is TGTGCCAGCAATAAGGTAGCGGGAGGGGGCGAGCAGTACTTC.

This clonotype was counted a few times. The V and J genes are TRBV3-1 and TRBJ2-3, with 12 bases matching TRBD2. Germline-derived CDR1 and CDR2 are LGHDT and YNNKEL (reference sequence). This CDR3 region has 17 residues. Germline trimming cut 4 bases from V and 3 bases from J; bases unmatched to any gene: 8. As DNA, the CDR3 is TGTGCCAGCAGCCGCAGGCCCGGGACTAGCGGGACAGATACGCAGTATTTT. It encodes CASSRRPGTSGTDTQYF.

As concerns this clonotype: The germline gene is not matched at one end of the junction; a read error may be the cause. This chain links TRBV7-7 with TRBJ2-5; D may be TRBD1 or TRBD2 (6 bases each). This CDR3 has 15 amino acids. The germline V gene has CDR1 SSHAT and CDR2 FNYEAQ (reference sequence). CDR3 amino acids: CASSLGGTVAETQYF. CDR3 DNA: TGTGCTAGCAGCTTAGGGGGGACCGTAGCCGAGACCCAGTACTTC.

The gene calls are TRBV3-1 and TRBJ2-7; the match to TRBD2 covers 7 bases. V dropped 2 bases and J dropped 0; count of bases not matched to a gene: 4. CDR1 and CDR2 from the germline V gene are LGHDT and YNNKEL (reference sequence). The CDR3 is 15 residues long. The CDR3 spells CASSQLAVSSYEQYF. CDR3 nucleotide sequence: TGTGCCAGCAGCCAACTAGCGGTAAGCTCCTACGAGCAGTACTTC.

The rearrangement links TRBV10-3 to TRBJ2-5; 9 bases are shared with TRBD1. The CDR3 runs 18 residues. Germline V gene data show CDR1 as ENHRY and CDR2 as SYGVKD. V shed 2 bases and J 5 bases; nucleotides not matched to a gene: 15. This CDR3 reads CAISEPHRTGGGWETQYF. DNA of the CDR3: TGTGCCATCAGTGAGCCTCATCGTACAGGGGGCGGATGGGAGACCCAGTACTTC.

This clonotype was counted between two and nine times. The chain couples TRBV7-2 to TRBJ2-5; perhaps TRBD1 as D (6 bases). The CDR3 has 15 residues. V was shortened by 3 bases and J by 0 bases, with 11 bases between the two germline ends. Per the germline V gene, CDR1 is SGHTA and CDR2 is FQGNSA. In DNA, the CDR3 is TGTGCCAGCAGCTTGGGGGCCACGTACCAAGAGACCCAGTACTTC. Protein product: CASSLGATYQETQYF.

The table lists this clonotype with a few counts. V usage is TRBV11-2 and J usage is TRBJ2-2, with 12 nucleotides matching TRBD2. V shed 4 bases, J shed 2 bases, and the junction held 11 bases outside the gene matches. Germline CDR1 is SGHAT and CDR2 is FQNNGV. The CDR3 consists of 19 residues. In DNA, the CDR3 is TGTGCCAGCAGCTACCAGGGAGGACTAGCGGGACAAAACACCGGGGAGCTGTTTTTT. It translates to CASSYQGGLAGQNTGELFF. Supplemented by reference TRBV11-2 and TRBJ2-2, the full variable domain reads EAGVAQSPRYKIIEKRQSVAFWCNPISGHATLYWYQQILGQGPKLLIQFQNNGVVDDSQLPKDRFSAERLKGVDSTLKIQPAKLEDSAVYLCASSYQGGLAGQNTGELFFGEGSRLTVL.

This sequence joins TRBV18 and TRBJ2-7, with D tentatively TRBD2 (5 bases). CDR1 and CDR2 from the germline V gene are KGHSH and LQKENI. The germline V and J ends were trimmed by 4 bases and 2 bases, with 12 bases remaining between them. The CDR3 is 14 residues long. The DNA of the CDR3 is TGTGCCAGCTCACGGGTCGACTATCCCTACGAGCAGTACTTC. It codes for CASSRVDYPYEQYF.

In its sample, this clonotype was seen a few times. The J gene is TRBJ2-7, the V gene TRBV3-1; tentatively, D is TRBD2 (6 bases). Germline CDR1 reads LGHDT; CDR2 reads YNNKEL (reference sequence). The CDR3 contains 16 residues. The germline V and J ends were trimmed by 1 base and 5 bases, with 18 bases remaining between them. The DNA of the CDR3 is TGTGCCAGCAGCCAAGGGAGTACTAGCCCGGGGGACGAGCAGTACTTC. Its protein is CASSQGSTSPGDEQYF.

CDR3 coding DNA: TGTGCCAGCTCACCCGCTAGGAGGGGATCTACAGATACGCAGTATTTT. This sequence encodes CASSPARRGSTDTQYF. This rearrangement joins TRBV18 to TRBJ2-3; the D gene is possibly TRBD2 (6 bases). The CDR3 consists of 16 residues. CDR1 is KGHSH and CDR2 is LQKENI in the germline V gene. Deletions cut 3 bases from V and 3 bases from J, with 16 bases between.

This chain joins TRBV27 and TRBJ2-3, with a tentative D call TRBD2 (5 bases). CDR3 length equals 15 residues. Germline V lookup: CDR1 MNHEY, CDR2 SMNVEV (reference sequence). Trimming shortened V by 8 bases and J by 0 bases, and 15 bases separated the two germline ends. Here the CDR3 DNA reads TGTGCCAGCTCAGGCGGGCCAAAAAGCACAGATACGCAGTATTTT. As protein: CASSGGPKSTDTQYF.

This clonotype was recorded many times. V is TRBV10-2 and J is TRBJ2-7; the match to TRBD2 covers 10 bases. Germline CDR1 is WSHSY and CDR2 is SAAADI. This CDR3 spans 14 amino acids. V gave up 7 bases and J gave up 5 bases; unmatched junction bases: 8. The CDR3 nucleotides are TGCGCCAGCAATAAGCGGGAGGGCCTGGACGAGCAGTACTTC. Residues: CASNKREGLDEQYF.

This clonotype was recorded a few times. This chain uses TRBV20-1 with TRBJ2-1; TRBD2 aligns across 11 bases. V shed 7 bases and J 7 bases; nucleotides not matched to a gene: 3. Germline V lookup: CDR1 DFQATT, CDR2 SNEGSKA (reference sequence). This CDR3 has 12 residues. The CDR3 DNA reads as TGCAGTGGACTAGCGGGAAAGAATGAGCAGTTCTTC. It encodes CSGLAGKNEQFF.